The rows below give T cell receptor beta chains drawn from one sample of a study of blood T cell repertoires in COVID-19. Sequencing used immunoSEQ multiplex PCR; TCRdb keeps in-frame clones, though not all of them. The sample has approximately 76,000 clones, over 65% seen once; the top ten hold under 40%. Sequencing input: peripheral blood. The source of these receptors is a woman between 65 and 79 years old with acute or convalescent COVID-19. CDR3s include the opening cysteine and the closing phenylalanine or tryptophan. A D gene is named only where the DNA matches it firmly. The size field is filled for only some rows; it gives once, few, many or a size class.

>TRBV9|NA|TRBJ2-5|NA
TGTGCCAGCAGATCCGGGACCCAGGGGGAGACCCAGTACTTC
CASRSGTQGETQYF
>TRBV12-3/TRBV12-4|TRBD1|TRBJ1-1|NA
TGTGCCACCACTCGGACAGGTGAAGCTTTCTTT
CATTRTGEAFF
>TRBV19|NA|TRBJ1-1|NA
TGTGCCAGTACTCCCACGTCAGTGGCTGAAGCTTTCTTT
CASTPTSVAEAFF
>TRBV19|NA|TRBJ2-1|NA
TGTGCCAGTAGTATAGTACAGGGCGATGAGCAGTTCTTC
CASSIVQGDEQFF
>TRBV28|TRBD1|TRBJ2-3|NA
TGTGCCAGCAGCCAAGGGGGCCTCACAGATACGCAGTATTTT
CASSQGGLTDTQYF
>TRBV19|TRBD1|TRBJ2-2|NA
TGTGCCAGTCACAGGGGGCTAAACACCGGGGAGCTGTTTTTT
CASHRGLNTGELFF
>TRBV6-5|NA|TRBJ1-1|NA
TGTGCCAGCGTCCAGGCAGGGAACACTGAAGCTTTCTTT
CASVQAGNTEAFF
>TRBV3-1/TRBV3-2|TRBD1|TRBJ1-4|NA
TGTGCCAGCAGCCAAGCAGGGGGCGGTGAAAAACTGTTTTTT
CASSQAGGGEKLFF
>TRBV7-3|TRBD1|TRBJ2-1|NA
TGTGCCAGCAGCTCTACGGACAGGGCCAATGAGCAGTTCTTC
CASSSTDRANEQFF
>TRBV18|NA|TRBJ1-2|NA
TGTGCCAGCTCACCGGGAAACCAGGGAAACAACTATGGCTACACCTTC
CASSPGNQGNNYGYTF
>TRBV15|TRBD1|TRBJ2-7|NA
TGTGCCACCAGCAGAGACCTCTCGGGACAGGGTGTAACAGAGCAGTACTTC
CATSRDLSGQGVTEQYF
>TRBV6-6|NA|TRBJ1-4|NA
TGTGCCAGCAGTCCCCGGGGAGGGATTAATGAAAAACTGTTTTTT
CASSPRGGINEKLFF
>TRBV2|TRBD1|TRBJ2-7|NA
TGTGCCAGCAGCGGGACAGGGGCTCCTTACGAGCAGTACTTC
CASSGTGAPYEQYF
>TRBV11-2|NA|TRBJ1-3|few
TGTGCCAGCAGCCTCGGACTGTTCTCTGGAAACACCATATATTTT
CASSLGLFSGNTIYF
>TRBV19|TRBD1|TRBJ1-1|few
TGTGCCAGTAGTATTAAGGGGGCTAGCACTGAAGCTTTCTTT
CASSIKGASTEAFF
>TRBV28|NA|TRBJ1-2|few
TGTGCCAGCAGTTTATCAGGGGCGGGCTATGGCTACACCTTC
CASSLSGAGYGYTF
>TRBV12-5|NA|TRBJ2-2|NA
TGTGCTAGTGAACAAGGGGGGGTAGCCGGGGAGCTGTTTTTT
CASEQGGVAGELFF
>TRBV12-2|NA|TRBJ1-1|few
TGTGCAAGTCGCTTAGGGGGGGTTAACACTGAAGCTTTCTTT
CASRLGGVNTEAFF
>TRBV3-1/TRBV3-2|NA|TRBJ1-4|NA
TGTGCCAGCAGCTCTCGCGCAAGCGAAAAACTGTTTTTT
CASSSRASEKLFF
>TRBV6-6|NA|TRBJ2-5|NA
TGTGCCAGCAGTTACGAGGGTCAAGCTGTCGAGACCCAGTACTTC
CASSYEGQAVETQYF
>TRBV6-5|NA|TRBJ1-5|NA
TGTGCCAGCAGTTACTCACGGGGGGCTGGCAATCAGCCCCAGCATTTT
CASSYSRGAGNQPQHF
>TRBV14|NA|TRBJ2-1|once
TGTGCCAGCAGCCAACGCAGGGGAAGGAATGAGCAGTTCTTC
CASSQRRGRNEQFF
>TRBV5-4|TRBD2|TRBJ2-7|NA
TGTGCCAGCAGCCCGACTAGCACGAGCTCCTACGAGCAGTACTTC
CASSPTSTSSYEQYF
>TRBV19|NA|TRBJ1-5|NA
TGTGCCAGTAGTATTTCAGGGTCGAAAGCTCAGCCCCAGCATTTT
CASSISGSKAQPQHF
>TRBV6-1|NA|TRBJ2-7|NA
TGTGCCAGCAGTGACAGGGTCGAGCAGTACTTC
CASSDRVEQYF
>TRBV6-5|NA|TRBJ2-7|NA
TGTGCCAGCAGTCAGCTCCCCCGACAGGAAGGAAAGTACTTC
CASSQLPRQEGKYF
>TRBV24-1|TRBD1|TRBJ2-1|NA
TGTGCCACCAGTGAACCAGACAGGGATGAGCAGTTCTTC
CATSEPDRDEQFF
>TRBV27|NA|TRBJ1-5|NA
TGTGCCAGCAGCCTGGACGGGGGTTCGAAGAAGCCCCAGCATTTT
CASSLDGGSKKPQHF
>TRBV6-5|TRBD1|TRBJ2-7|NA
TGTGGCTCGGACAGGCCAACAGCCTACGAGCAGTACTTC
CGSDRPTAYEQYF
>TRBV12-3/TRBV12-4|NA|TRBJ1-2|NA
TGTGCCAGCAGTTTAACCGGGAACTATGGCTACACCTTC
CASSLTGNYGYTF
>TRBV7-9|TRBD2|TRBJ2-1|NA
TGTGCCAGCAGCGATCTAGCGGGGGGGCCGAAATATGAGCAGTTCTTC
CASSDLAGGPKYEQFF
>TRBV6-5|NA|TRBJ1-4|NA
TGTGCCAGCAGTTCCGCAGGGTGGACAACTAATGAAAAACTGTTTTTT
CASSSAGWTTNEKLFF